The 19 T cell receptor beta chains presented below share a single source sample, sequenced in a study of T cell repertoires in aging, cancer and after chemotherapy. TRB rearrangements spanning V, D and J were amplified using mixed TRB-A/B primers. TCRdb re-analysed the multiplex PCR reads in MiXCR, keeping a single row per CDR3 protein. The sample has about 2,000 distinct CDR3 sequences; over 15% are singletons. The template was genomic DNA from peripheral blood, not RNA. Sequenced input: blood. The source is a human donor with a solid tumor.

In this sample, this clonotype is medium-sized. The CDR3 loop is CASSELGAWQFF. DNA for the CDR3: TGTGCCAGCAGTGAACTCGGGGCATGGCAGTTCTTC. The J gene is TRBJ2-1, the V gene TRBV6-1, with D perhaps TRBD1 or TRBD2 (5 bases each). V lost 2 bases and J 12 bases, leaving 11 bases between the germline ends. The CDR3 extends over 12 amino acids. CDR1 and CDR2 from the germline V gene are MNHNS and SASEGT.

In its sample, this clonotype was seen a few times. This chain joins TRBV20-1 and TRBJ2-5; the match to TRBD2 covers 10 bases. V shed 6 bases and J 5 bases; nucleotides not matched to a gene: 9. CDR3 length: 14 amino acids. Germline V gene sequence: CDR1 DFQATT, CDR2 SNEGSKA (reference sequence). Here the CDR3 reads CSARALAGVETQYF. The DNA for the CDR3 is TGCAGTGCCAGGGCGCTAGCGGGAGTTGAGACCCAGTACTTC.

The CDR3: CATAGDREGNGYTF. DNA for the CDR3: TGTGCCACAGCCGGGGACAGGGAGGGGAATGGCTACACCTTC. The V call is TRBV4-2, the J call TRBJ1-2; 9 bases align to TRBD1. The CDR3 extends over 14 amino acids. V lost 10 bases, J lost 6 bases, and 12 bases stayed unmatched. The germline CDR1 and CDR2 sequences are LGHNA and YNFKEQ.

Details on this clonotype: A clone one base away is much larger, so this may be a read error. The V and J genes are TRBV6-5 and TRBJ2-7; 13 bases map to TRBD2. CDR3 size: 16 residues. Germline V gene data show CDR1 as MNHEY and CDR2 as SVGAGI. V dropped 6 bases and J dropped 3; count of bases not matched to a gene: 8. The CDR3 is CASSDILAGGVYEQYF. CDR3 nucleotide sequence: TGTGCCAGCAGCGACATACTAGCGGGGGGGGTCTACGAGCAGTACTTC.

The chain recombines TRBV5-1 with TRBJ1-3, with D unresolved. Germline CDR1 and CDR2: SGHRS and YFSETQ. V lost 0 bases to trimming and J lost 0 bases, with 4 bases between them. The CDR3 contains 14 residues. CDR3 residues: CASSLETSGNTIYF. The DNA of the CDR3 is TGCGCCAGCAGCTTGGAAACCTCTGGAAACACCATATATTTT.

CDR3 sequence: CARLNRLDGTYEQYF. The DNA for the CDR3 is TGTGCCAGACTCAACCGACTAGACGGGACTTACGAGCAGTACTTC. The rearrangement links TRBV25-1 to TRBJ2-7, with D tentatively TRBD2 (6 bases). Germline V CDR1 and CDR2: MGHDK, SYGVNS. The CDR3 sequence is 15 residues long. Trimming shortened V by 9 bases and J by 4 bases, and 22 bases separated the two germline ends.

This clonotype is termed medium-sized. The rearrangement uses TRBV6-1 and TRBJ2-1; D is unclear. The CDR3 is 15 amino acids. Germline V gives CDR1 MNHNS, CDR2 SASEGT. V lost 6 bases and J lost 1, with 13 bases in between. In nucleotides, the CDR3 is TGTGCCAGCAGCGCAGGCGGTGGGTCCTACAATGAGCAGTTCTTC. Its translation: CASSAGGGSYNEQFF.

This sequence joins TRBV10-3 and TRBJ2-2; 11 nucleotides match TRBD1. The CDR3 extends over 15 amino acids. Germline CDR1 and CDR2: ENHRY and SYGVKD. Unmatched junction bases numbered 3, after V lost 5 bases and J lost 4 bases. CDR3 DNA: TGTGCCATCAGTCCGGGACAGGGGGGCACCGGGGAGCTGTTTTTT. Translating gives CAISPGQGGTGELFF.

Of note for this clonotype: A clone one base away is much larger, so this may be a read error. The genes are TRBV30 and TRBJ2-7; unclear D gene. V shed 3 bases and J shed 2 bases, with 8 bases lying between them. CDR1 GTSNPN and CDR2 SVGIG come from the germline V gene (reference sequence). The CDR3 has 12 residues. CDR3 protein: CAWSTFTYEQYF. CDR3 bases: TGTGCCTGGAGCACGTTTACCTACGAGCAGTACTTC.

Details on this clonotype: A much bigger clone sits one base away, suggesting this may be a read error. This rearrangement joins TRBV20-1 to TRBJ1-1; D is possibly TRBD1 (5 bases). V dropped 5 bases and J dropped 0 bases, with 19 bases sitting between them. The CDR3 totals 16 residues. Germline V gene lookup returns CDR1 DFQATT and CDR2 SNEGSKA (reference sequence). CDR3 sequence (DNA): TGCAGTGCTGGAGGTCTGGGGGGAGCCATGAACACTGAAGCTTTCTTT. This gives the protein CSAGGLGGAMNTEAFF.

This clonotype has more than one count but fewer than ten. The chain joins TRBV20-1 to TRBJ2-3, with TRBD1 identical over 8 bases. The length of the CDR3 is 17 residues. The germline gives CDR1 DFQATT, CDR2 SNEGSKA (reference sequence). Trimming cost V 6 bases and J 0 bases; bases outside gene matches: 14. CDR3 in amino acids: CSAPDRDRSWSTDTQYF. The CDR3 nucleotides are TGCAGTGCCCCGGACCGGGACAGGTCTTGGAGCACAGATACGCAGTATTTT.

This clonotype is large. CDR3: CASSQSRDSNLYGYTF. The CDR3 region has the DNA TGTGCCAGCAGCCAGTCCCGGGACAGCAACCTGTATGGCTACACCTTC. The genes are TRBV6-1 and TRBJ1-2; TRBD1 aligns across 7 bases. Germline V gene lookup returns CDR1 MNHNS and CDR2 SASEGT. V gave up 6 bases and J gave up 5 bases; unmatched junction bases: 15. The CDR3 consists of 16 residues.

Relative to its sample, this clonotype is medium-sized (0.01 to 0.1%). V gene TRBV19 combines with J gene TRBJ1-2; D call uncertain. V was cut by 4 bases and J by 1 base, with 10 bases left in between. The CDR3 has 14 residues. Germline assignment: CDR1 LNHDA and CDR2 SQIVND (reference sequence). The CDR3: CASSTLTGNYGYTF. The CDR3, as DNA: TGTGCCAGTAGTACGCTGACGGGTAACTATGGCTACACCTTC.

Written as DNA, the CDR3 is TGCAGTGCTAGAGGGGATCCTAGGGGAGTAAAGACCCAGTACTTC. Translated: CSARGDPRGVKTQYF. V and J are TRBV20-1 and TRBJ2-5; either TRBD1 or TRBD2 may fit D (5 bases each). The CDR3 is made up of 15 amino acids. CDR1 and CDR2 from the germline V gene are DFQATT and SNEGSKA (reference sequence). V shed 1 base and J shed 6 bases, with 18 bases lying between them.

The CDR3 region is CASSLGQGGINSPLHF. The CDR3 DNA sequence: TGCGCCAGCAGCCTAGGACAGGGAGGGATTAATTCACCCCTCCACTTT. The V gene is TRBV5-1, the J gene TRBJ1-6; TRBD1 aligns across 8 bases. This CDR3 is built from 16 residues. The trim removed 4 bases at V and 6 bases at J, leaving 9 bases unmatched. CDR1 is SGHRS and CDR2 is YFSETQ in the germline V gene. Drawing the rest from reference TRBV5-1 and TRBJ1-6, the complete variable domain is KAGVTQTPRYLIKTRGQQVTLSCSPISGHRSVSWYQQTPGQGLQFLFEYFSETQRNKGNFPGRFSGRQFSNSRSEMNVSTLELGDSALYLCASSLGQGGINSPLHFGNGTRLTVT.

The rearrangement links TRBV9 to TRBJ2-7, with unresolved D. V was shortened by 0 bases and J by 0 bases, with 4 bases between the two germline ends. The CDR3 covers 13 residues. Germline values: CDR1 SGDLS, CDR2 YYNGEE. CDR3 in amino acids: CASSVVDSYEQYF. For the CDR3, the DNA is TGTGCCAGCAGCGTAGTAGACTCCTACGAGCAGTACTTC.

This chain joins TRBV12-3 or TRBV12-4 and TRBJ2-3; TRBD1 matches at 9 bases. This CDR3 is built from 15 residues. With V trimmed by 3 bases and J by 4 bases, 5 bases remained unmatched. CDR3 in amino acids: CASSFVTGGADTQYF. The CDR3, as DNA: TGTGCCAGCAGTTTCGTGACAGGGGGAGCAGATACGCAGTATTTT.

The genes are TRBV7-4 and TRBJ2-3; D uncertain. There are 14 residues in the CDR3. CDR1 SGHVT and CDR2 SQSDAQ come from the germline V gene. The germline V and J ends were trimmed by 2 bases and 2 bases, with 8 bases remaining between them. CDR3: CASSLSRTTDTQYF. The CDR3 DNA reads TGTGCCAGCAGCTTAAGCAGGACCACAGATACGCAGTATTTT.

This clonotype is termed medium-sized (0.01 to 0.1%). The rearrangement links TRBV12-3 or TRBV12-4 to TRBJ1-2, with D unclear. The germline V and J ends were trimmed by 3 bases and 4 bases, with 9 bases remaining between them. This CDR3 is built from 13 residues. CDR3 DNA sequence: TGTGCCAGCAGTTTGAAGATTCCCTATGGCTACACCTTC. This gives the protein CASSLKIPYGYTF.